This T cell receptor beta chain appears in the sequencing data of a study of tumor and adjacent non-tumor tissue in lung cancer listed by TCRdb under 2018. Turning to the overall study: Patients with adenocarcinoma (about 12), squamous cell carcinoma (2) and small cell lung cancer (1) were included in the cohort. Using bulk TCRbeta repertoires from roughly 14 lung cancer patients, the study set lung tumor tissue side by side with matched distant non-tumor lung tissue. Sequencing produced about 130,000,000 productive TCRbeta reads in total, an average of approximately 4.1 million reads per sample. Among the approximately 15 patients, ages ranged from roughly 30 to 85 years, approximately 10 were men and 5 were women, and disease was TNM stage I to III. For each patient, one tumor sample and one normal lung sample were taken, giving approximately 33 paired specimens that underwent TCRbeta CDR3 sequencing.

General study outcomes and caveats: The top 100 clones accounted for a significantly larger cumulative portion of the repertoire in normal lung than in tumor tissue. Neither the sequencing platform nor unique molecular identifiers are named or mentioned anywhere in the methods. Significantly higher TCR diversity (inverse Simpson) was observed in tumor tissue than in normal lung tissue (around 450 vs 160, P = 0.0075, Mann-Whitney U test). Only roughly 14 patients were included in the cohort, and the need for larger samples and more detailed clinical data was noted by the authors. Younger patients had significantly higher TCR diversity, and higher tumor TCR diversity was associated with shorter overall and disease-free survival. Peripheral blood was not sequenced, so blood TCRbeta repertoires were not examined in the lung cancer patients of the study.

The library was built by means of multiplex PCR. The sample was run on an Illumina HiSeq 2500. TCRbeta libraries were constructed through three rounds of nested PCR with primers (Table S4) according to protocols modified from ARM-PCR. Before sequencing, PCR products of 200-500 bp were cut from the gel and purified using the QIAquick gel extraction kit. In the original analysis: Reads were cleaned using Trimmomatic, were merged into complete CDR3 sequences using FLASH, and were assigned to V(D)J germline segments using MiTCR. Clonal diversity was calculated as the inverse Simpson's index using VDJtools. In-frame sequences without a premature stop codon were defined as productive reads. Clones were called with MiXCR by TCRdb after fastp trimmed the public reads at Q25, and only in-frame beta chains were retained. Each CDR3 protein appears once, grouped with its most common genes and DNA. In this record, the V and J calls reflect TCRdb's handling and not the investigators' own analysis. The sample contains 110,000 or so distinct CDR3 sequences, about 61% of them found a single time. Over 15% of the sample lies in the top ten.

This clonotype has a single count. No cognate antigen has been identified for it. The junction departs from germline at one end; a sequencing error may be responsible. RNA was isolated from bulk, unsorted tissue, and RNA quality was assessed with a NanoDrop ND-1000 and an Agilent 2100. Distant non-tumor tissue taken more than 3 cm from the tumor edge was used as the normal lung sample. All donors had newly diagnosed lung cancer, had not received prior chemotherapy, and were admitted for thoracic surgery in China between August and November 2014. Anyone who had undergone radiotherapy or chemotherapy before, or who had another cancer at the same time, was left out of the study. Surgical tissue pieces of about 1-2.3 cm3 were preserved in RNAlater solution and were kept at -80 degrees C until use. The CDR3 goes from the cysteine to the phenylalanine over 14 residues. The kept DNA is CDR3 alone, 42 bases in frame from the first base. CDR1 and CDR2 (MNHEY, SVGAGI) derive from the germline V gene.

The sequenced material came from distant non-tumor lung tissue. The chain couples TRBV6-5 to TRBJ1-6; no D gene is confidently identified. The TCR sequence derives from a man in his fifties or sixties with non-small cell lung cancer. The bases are TGTGCCAGCGGTTACCAGGAATATAATTCACCCCTCCACTTT. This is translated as CASGYQEYNSPLHF.